Shown below are 22 T cell receptor beta chains from a single sample sequenced in a study of PD-1 blockade in classical Hodgkin lymphoma. Here immunoSEQ multiplex PCR was the method, and the copy in TCRdb shows in-frame clones only, minus some. The sample lists 11,000 to 15,000 clones, about four fifths occurring once. All the patients suffered relapse after autologous stem cell transplantation, and brentuximab vedotin exposure differed. The input for sequencing was peripheral blood mononuclear cells (PBMCs), taken at baseline. The receptors stem from a human donor with classical Hodgkin lymphoma.

V and J are TRBV7-9 and TRBJ1-5, with a tentative D call TRBD1 (6 bases). This CDR3 is 17 amino acids long. Per the germline V gene, CDR1 is SEHNR and CDR2 is FQNEAQ (reference sequence). The V and J ends lost 5 bases and 3 bases respectively, with 20 bases between them. The CDR3 bases are TGTGCCAGCAGCCGGGACCCACAGGGTCCATTCAATCAGCCCCAGCATTTT. Translation: CASSRDPQGPFNQPQHF.

The V call is TRBV10-2, the J call TRBJ1-5, with 9 bases aligning to TRBD1. This CDR3 is built from 16 residues. From germline, CDR1 is WSHSY and CDR2 SAAADI. Unmatched junction bases numbered 8, after V lost 4 bases and J lost 4 bases. The CDR3 sequence is CASSARTGAFNQPQHF. In DNA, the CDR3 is TGCGCCAGCAGTGCCCGGACAGGGGCGTTTAATCAGCCCCAGCATTTT.

The genes are TRBV5-4 and TRBJ2-5; 7 nucleotides line up with TRBD1. Looked up from germline, CDR1 is SGHNT and CDR2 is YYREEE (reference sequence). V gave up 2 bases and J gave up 5 bases; unmatched junction bases: 6. CDR3 length: 14 residues. The CDR3 sequence: CASSFGDRGETQYF. The CDR3 DNA reads TGTGCCAGCAGCTTCGGGGACAGAGGGGAGACCCAGTACTTC.

The chain recombines TRBV29-1 with TRBJ2-5; tentative D call: TRBD2 (5 bases). CDR1 SQVTM and CDR2 ANQGSEA come from the germline V gene. The CDR3 contains 13 residues. V gave up 3 bases and J gave up 3 bases, with 11 bases separating them. The CDR3 DNA sequence: TGCAGCGTTGACGCCGGACTGGAAGAGACCCAGTACTTC. Protein sequence: CSVDAGLEETQYF.

V and J are TRBV18 and TRBJ1-4, with D unresolved. V was shortened by 6 bases and J by 4 bases, with 12 bases between the two germline ends. CDR1 is KGHSH, CDR2 LQKENI, per germline. CDR3 size: 14 residues. The CDR3 sequence: CASSPRGFNEKLFF. CDR3 nucleotide sequence: TGTGCCAGCTCCCCCCGAGGGTTTAATGAAAAACTGTTTTTT.

V usage is TRBV10-3 and J usage is TRBJ1-1; D is uncertain. This CDR3 is 13 amino acids long. V was shortened by 10 bases and J by 0 bases, with 12 bases between the two germline ends. Germline V gene lookup returns CDR1 ENHRY and CDR2 SYGVKD. CDR3 region: CATTSQLNTEAFF. Here the CDR3 DNA reads TGTGCCACCACCTCCCAGTTGAACACTGAAGCTTTCTTT.

V usage is TRBV18 and J usage is TRBJ1-2, with 8 bases matching TRBD1. The ends lost 3 bases at V and 1 base at J; junction bases unmatched: 7. In germline, CDR1 is KGHSH, CDR2 LQKENI. The CDR3 has 16 residues. The CDR3 DNA reads TGTGCCAGCTCACCTTTTAGGACAGGGAATAACTATGGCTACACCTTC. Amino acids: CASSPFRTGNNYGYTF.

Written as DNA, the CDR3 is TGTGCCAGCAGTGTAGGACTCGAAGCTTTCTTT. Its translation: CASSVGLEAFF. The J gene is TRBJ1-1, the V gene TRBV28; D gene unclear. Trimming took off 5 bases at V and 8 bases at J, with 9 bases between the two ends. The CDR3 runs to 11 residues. Germline V gives CDR1 MDHEN, CDR2 SYDVKM.

The J gene is TRBJ1-1, the V gene TRBV7-8; 10 nucleotides match TRBD1. The CDR3 totals 15 residues. V shed 2 bases, J shed 5 bases, and the junction held 5 bases outside the gene matches. Germline CDR1 SGHVS, CDR2 FQNEAQ. The DNA of the CDR3 is TGTGCCAGCAGCTTATCGGGACAGGGGTTTACTGAAGCTTTCTTT. It specifies CASSLSGQGFTEAFF.

The CDR3: CASSPLGRVGTEAFF. The CDR3 coding sequence is TGTGCCAGCTCCCCCCTCGGGCGGGTGGGGACTGAAGCTTTCTTT. The chain carries TRBV18 and TRBJ1-1; D is uncertain. Germline-derived CDR1 and CDR2 are KGHSH and LQKENI. V was shortened by 6 bases and J by 5 bases, with 19 bases between the two germline ends. This CDR3 has 15 residues.

The J gene is TRBJ2-2, the V gene TRBV9; D gene unclear. The V end was cut by 6 bases, the J end by 8 bases, with 8 bases between. The CDR3 is 11 residues long. CDR1 SGDLS and CDR2 YYNGEE come from the germline V gene. The CDR3 loop reads CASNLQGELFF. CDR3 bases: TGTGCCAGCAACCTTCAAGGGGAGCTGTTTTTT.

This clone has just a few counts. The chain links TRBV19 to TRBJ1-6; D unclear. From germline, CDR1 is LNHDA and CDR2 SQIVND (reference sequence). The V and J ends lost 4 bases and 16 bases respectively, with 14 bases between them. The CDR3 sequence is 12 residues long. CDR3 protein: CASSKVSEQLHF. CDR3 bases: TGTGCCAGTAGTAAGGTCAGCGAGCAGCTCCACTTT.

The chain is built from TRBV4-3 and TRBJ1-6; D is unclear. The CDR3 is made up of 13 amino acids. V was cut by 0 bases and J by 10 bases, with 7 bases left in between. Germline loops: CDR1 LGHNA, CDR2 YSLEER. CDR3 amino acids: CASSQENESPLHF. The CDR3 DNA sequence: TGCGCCAGCAGCCAAGAGAATGAGTCACCCCTCCACTTT.

This clone was recorded a few times. The CDR3 sequence is CASSFSGGDLAEQYF. The CDR3 DNA reads as TGTGCCAGCAGCTTCTCCGGGGGGGACCTCGCCGAGCAGTACTTC. The chain has TRBV7-6 and TRBJ2-7, with 8 bases fitting TRBD2. Germline V gene lookup returns CDR1 SGHVS and CDR2 FNYEAQ. The CDR3 runs to 15 residues. The V and J ends lost 3 bases and 6 bases, in that order; junction bases with no gene match: 10.

The V and J genes are TRBV9 and TRBJ2-7; D gene ambiguous. The V gene lost 0 bases and the J gene lost 3 bases, with 7 bases spanning the gap. This CDR3 region has 13 residues. Germline CDR1 SGDLS, CDR2 YYNGEE. This chain's CDR3 is CASSVDPDYEQYF. As DNA, the CDR3 is TGTGCCAGCAGCGTAGACCCAGACTACGAGCAGTACTTC.

The J gene is TRBJ1-5, the V gene TRBV28, with 7 bases lining up with TRBD1. V shed 3 bases, J shed 1 base, and the junction held 9 bases outside the gene matches. The CDR3 contains 17 residues. CDR1 is MDHEN and CDR2 is SYDVKM in the germline V gene. The CDR3 DNA reads as TGTGCCAGCAGTTTGGAGCCAGGGGGTCAAAGCAATCAGCCCCAGCATTTT. This codes for CASSLEPGGQSNQPQHF.

This clone is deemed medium-sized (0.01 to 0.1%). This chain uses TRBV19 with TRBJ1-5; D remains ambiguous. The germline V gene has CDR1 LNHDA and CDR2 SQIVND (reference sequence). The CDR3 has 14 residues. With 4 bases removed from V and 1 base from J, the gap between germline ends came to 8 bases. The CDR3 loop reads CASSTKGSNQPQHF. The CDR3 nucleotides read TGTGCCAGTAGTACAAAGGGAAGCAATCAGCCCCAGCATTTT.

As DNA, the CDR3 is TGTGCCATCAGTGACTCAGATGGACAGCCAACTTACGAGCAGTACTTC. Encoded protein: CAISDSDGQPTYEQYF. V is TRBV10-3 and J is TRBJ2-7; a weak D match, TRBD1 (6 bases). The CDR3 runs to 16 residues. CDR1 is ENHRY, CDR2 SYGVKD, per germline. V was shortened by 3 bases and J by 4 bases, with 19 bases between the two germline ends.

The chain couples TRBV11-2 to TRBJ2-5, with a possible D match to TRBD1 (5 bases). The CDR3 is made up of 14 amino acids. V was shortened by 5 bases and J by 5 bases, with 15 bases between the two germline ends. Germline CDR1 and CDR2: SGHAT and FQNNGV. In DNA, the CDR3 is TGTGCCAGCAGCCCAGGGTGGCAGAGCGAGACCCAGTACTTC. Translated, it gives CASSPGWQSETQYF.

V and J are TRBV18 and TRBJ1-1; 9 bases line up with TRBD1. J lost 3 bases, V lost 5 bases, and 4 bases had no gene match. The CDR3 is 14 amino acids. The V gene's germline CDR1 is KGHSH and CDR2 LQKENI. DNA of the CDR3: TGTGCCAGCTCAGGAGACAGGGGGTACACTGAAGCTTTCTTT. Translating it yields CASSGDRGYTEAFF. Full variable domain (missing parts from reference TRBV18 and TRBJ1-1): NAGVMQNPRHLVRRRGQEARLRCSPMKGHSHVYWYRQLPEEGLKFMVYLQKENIIDESGMPKERFSAEFPKEGPSILRIQQVVRGDSAAYFCASSGDRGYTEAFFGQGTRLTVV.

The rearrangement links TRBV4-3 to TRBJ1-2, with D possibly being TRBD1 (5 bases). The germline V gene has CDR1 LGHNA and CDR2 YSLEER. The CDR3 consists of 16 residues. Trimming stripped 5 bases from V and 3 bases from J, with 19 bases between. The CDR3 nucleotides are TGCGCCAGCAGCGATGCCCTGGGACTCATCTACTATGGCTACACCTTC. This translates into CASSDALGLIYYGYTF.

The chain joins TRBV19 to TRBJ2-4; possibly TRBD1 for D (6 bases). In germline, CDR1 is LNHDA, CDR2 SQIVND (reference sequence). CDR3 length equals 19 residues. V shed 4 bases and J shed 3 bases, with 25 bases lying between them. CDR3 amino acids: CASSTPPARGRGNKNIQYF. CDR3 nucleotides: TGTGCCAGTAGTACCCCCCCGGCGAGAGGCAGGGGAAACAAAAACATTCAGTACTTC.